This entry lists 31 T cell receptor beta chains sequenced from one sample in a study of T cells in Graves' hyperthyroidism and ophthalmopathy. Amplification targeted TCR beta CDR3 regions from RNA transcripts. Researchers ran a first-round RT-PCR on the TCR CDR3 using the HTBI primer set. Each CDR3 protein is one row after TCRdb ran MiXCR on the multiplex PCR reads. The data contain a few hundred thousand distinct CDR3 sequences, roughly 15% of them singletons. Sequencing was carried out using blood. Receptor source: a woman between 40 and 55 years old with Graves' hyperthyroidism.

This clonotype appeared a few times. A read error may explain this, as a much larger clone is one base away. The rearrangement uses TRBV29-1 and TRBJ1-1, with a tentative D call TRBD1 (5 bases). In germline, CDR1 is SQVTM, CDR2 ANQGSEA. The CDR3 has 13 residues. CDR3 sequence reads: CSAGTVMNTKAFF. In nucleotides, the CDR3 is TGCAGCGCCGGGACGGTGATGAACACTAAAGCTTTCTTT.

The rearrangement links TRBV28 to TRBJ1-1; a weak D match, TRBD1 (5 bases). This CDR3 is built from 12 residues. The germline gives CDR1 MDHEN, CDR2 SYDVKM. The V and J ends lost 10 bases and 5 bases respectively, with 14 bases between them. The CDR3 loop is CATISPGTEAFF. In DNA form, the CDR3 reads TGTGCCACGATTAGTCCAGGGACTGAAGCTTTCTTT.

The table lists this clonotype with a few counts. The rearrangement uses TRBV28 and TRBJ1-2; D may be TRBD1 (5 bases). This CDR3 region has 13 residues. The germline CDR1 and CDR2 sequences are MDHEN and SYDVKM. V was cut by 6 bases and J by 1 base, with 9 bases left in between. CDR3 residues: CASSRADNYGYTF. CDR3 coding DNA: TGTGCCAGCAGCAGGGCAGATAACTATGGCTACACCTTC.

This clonotype was seen repeatedly, ten times or more. V usage is TRBV6-6 and J usage is TRBJ2-3; D gene ambiguous. The CDR3 runs to 14 residues. Deletions cut 0 bases from V and 5 bases from J, with 9 bases between. The germline gives CDR1 MNHNY, CDR2 SVGAGI (reference sequence). The CDR3 loop reads CASSYSPVGDTQYF. The CDR3 DNA sequence: TGTGCCAGCAGTTACTCGCCCGTGGGAGATACGCAGTATTTT.

At least ten counts were recorded for this clonotype. CDR3: CASNLNGGANYGYTF. The DNA of the CDR3 is TGTGCCAGCAACCTCAACGGGGGGGCAAACTATGGCTACACCTTC. This chain connects TRBV12-3 or TRBV12-4 to TRBJ1-2, with D maybe TRBD1 (6 bases). This CDR3 spans 15 amino acids. The V gene lost 7 bases and the J gene lost 2 bases, with 17 bases spanning the gap.

Many counts were recorded for this clonotype. The V and J genes are TRBV11-1 and TRBJ2-7; maybe TRBD1 (6 bases). V lost 2 bases and J lost 3, with 20 bases in between. Germline CDR1 SGHAT, CDR2 FQDESV (reference sequence). CDR3 length: 17 residues. CDR3 in DNA: TGTGCCAGCAGCTTATTTGGGGGCCGCGAGAAGTTCTACGAGCAGTACTTC. It codes for CASSLFGGREKFYEQYF. The full variable domain, with the rest looked up from reference TRBV11-1 and TRBJ2-7, is EAEVAQSPRYKITEKSQAVAFWCDPISGHATLYWYRQILGQGPELLVQFQDESVVDDSQLPKDRFSAERLKGVDSTLKIQPAELGDSAMYLCASSLFGGREKFYEQYFGPGTRLTVT.

In this sample, this clonotype turned up a few times. J is TRBJ1-3 and V is TRBV6-5; D gene uncertain. CDR3 length: 17 amino acids. Trimming removed 3 bases from V and 0 bases from J, with 15 bases in between. CDR1 and CDR2 (germline): MNHEY, SVGAGI. The CDR3 is CASSYLPQKHSGNTIYF. The CDR3, as DNA: TGTGCCAGCAGTTATCTCCCACAGAAACACTCTGGAAACACCATATATTTT.

Worth noting for this clonotype: A much more abundant neighbour one base away suggests this may be a read error. The chain has TRBV6-2 or TRBV6-3 and TRBJ2-1, with 9 bases fitting TRBD2. The germline V gene has CDR1 MNHEY and CDR2 SVGEGT. CDR3 length: 14 residues. The CDR3 DNA reads TGTGCCAGCAAGCGGGAGGATACCTACAATGAGCAGCTCTTC. The encoded protein is CASKREDTYNEQLF.

For this clonotype: This may be a read error: a much more frequent sequence differs by one nucleotide. The chain couples TRBV12-3 or TRBV12-4 to TRBJ1-2, with D possibly being TRBD1 (6 bases). The CDR3 loop spans 15 amino acids. The ends were cut back, 3 bases at V and 10 bases at J, with 21 bases in the middle. CDR3 residues: CASSFAGAEVMVYTF. The CDR3 bases are TGTGCCAGCAGTTTCGCGGGGGCGGAGGTGATGGTCTACACCTTC.

In its sample, this clonotype was seen a few times. With a much larger clone just one base away, this may be a read error. This sequence joins TRBV20-1 and TRBJ2-1; 9 bases line up with TRBD2. Per the germline V gene, CDR1 is DFQATT and CDR2 is SNEGSKA (reference sequence). The CDR3 extends over 15 amino acids. The junction had 7 bases not matched to a gene; V was cut back by 1 base and J by 6 bases. In nucleotides, the CDR3 is TGCAGTGCTAGAGGCAGCCTAGCGGGACGCAATGAGCAGTTCTTC. Amino acid sequence: CSARGSLAGRNEQFF.

This clonotype was detected a few times. Sequence at one end of the junction differs from germline and may be a read error. CDR3 coding DNA: TGTGCCAGCAGCCCACCGGGACTCCGTGATCGGGAGACCCTGTACTTC. It codes for CASSPPGLRDRETLYF. This rearrangement joins TRBV28 to TRBJ2-5; TRBD2 might be the D (6 bases). Germline V CDR1 and CDR2: MDHEN, SYDVKM. The CDR3 spans 16 residues.

This clonotype was found a few times. This sequence joins TRBV27 and TRBJ1-4, with D possibly being TRBD1 (6 bases). The CDR3 length is 17 residues. The germline V gene encodes CDR1 MNHEY and CDR2 SMNVEV (reference sequence). V lost 5 bases to trimming and J lost 8 bases, with 24 bases between them. The CDR3 bases are TGTGCCAGCAGTGAACTCTTTACAGGGTTTTCAGACGAAAAACTGTTTTTT. It translates to CASSELFTGFSDEKLFF.

This clonotype occurred many times. The V call is TRBV30, the J call TRBJ2-1, with 8 bases that match TRBD2. Germline-derived CDR1 and CDR2 are GTSNPN and SVGIG (reference sequence). This CDR3 has 14 residues. J gave up 4 bases and V 7 bases, and 9 bases lay outside the gene matches. The CDR3: CAFQRLASYNEQFF. CDR3 DNA: TGTGCCTTCCAGAGACTAGCGAGTTACAATGAGCAGTTCTTC.

This clonotype was counted only a few times. The V and J genes are TRBV6-5 and TRBJ2-7; 11 bases are a match to TRBD1. Germline lookup yields CDR1 MNHEY and CDR2 SVGAGI. The J segment lost 9 bases and the V segment lost 4 bases, leaving 11 bases of the junction unmatched. This CDR3 comprises 15 residues. The CDR3: CASSWAGTGGEVQYF. The DNA for the CDR3 is TGTGCCAGCAGTTGGGCCGGGACAGGGGGTGAGGTGCAGTACTTC.

The gene calls are TRBV7-9 and TRBJ2-3, with 9 bases aligning to TRBD2. Germline V gene lookup returns CDR1 SEHNR and CDR2 FQNEAQ (reference sequence). CDR3 length equals 16 residues. The J segment lost 7 bases and the V segment lost 1 base, leaving 9 bases of the junction unmatched. Here the CDR3 reads CASSLGLAVALNTQYF. The CDR3 region has the DNA TGTGCCAGCAGCTTAGGACTAGCGGTGGCCCTGAATACGCAGTATTTT.

This clonotype was counted a few times. The chain links TRBV28 to TRBJ2-7; 9 nucleotides agree with TRBD1. Per the germline V gene, CDR1 is MDHEN and CDR2 is SYDVKM. Germline trimming cut 11 bases from V and 3 bases from J; bases unmatched to any gene: 20. This CDR3 has 17 residues. The CDR3 coding sequence is TGTGCCTCACATGGGTCCCCGGGGACAGGGTTAATCTACGAGCAGTACTTC. It codes for CASHGSPGTGLIYEQYF.

This sequence joins TRBV9 and TRBJ2-7; the D gene is possibly TRBD1 (5 bases). Germline loops: CDR1 SGDLS, CDR2 YYNGEE. Trimming left V 7 bases short and J 7 bases short, with 18 bases between. The CDR3 runs to 13 residues. CDR3 DNA: TGTGCCAGCTCCGGCGACAGTTTGGCTGAGCAGTACTTC. As protein: CASSGDSLAEQYF.

This clonotype was observed a single time. The chain carries TRBV25-1 and TRBJ2-2; 8 nucleotides line up with TRBD1. There are 14 residues in the CDR3. From germline, CDR1 is MGHDK and CDR2 SYGVNS. The J segment lost 4 bases and the V segment lost 6 bases, leaving 4 bases of the junction unmatched. The DNA for the CDR3 is TGTGCCAGCAGGACAGGGGACGCCACCGGGGAGCTGTTTTTT. Amino acid sequence: CASRTGDATGELFF.

The sample holds a few counts of this clonotype. V and J are TRBV6-2 or TRBV6-3 and TRBJ1-2; the D gene is possibly TRBD1 (6 bases). The CDR3 runs to 17 residues. Per germline, CDR1 MNHEY and CDR2 SVGEGT. Trimming took off 2 bases at V and 4 bases at J, with 20 bases between the two ends. CDR3: CASSYTEGVRSFYGYTF. DNA for the CDR3: TGTGCCAGCAGTTACACCGAGGGGGTCCGCAGCTTCTATGGCTACACCTTC.

This clonotype was detected a few times. The gene calls are TRBV5-6 and TRBJ1-4; possibly TRBD1 for D (6 bases). Looked up from germline, CDR1 is SGHDT and CDR2 is YYEEEE. This CDR3 is built from 13 residues. The V gene lost 5 bases and the J gene lost 7 bases, with 12 bases spanning the gap. The CDR3 nucleotides read TGTGCCAGCAGGACAGGTTTAAGTGAAAAACTGTTTTTT. This gives the protein CASRTGLSEKLFF.

The chain links TRBV30 to TRBJ1-5, with D possibly matching TRBD1 (5 bases). CDR1 GTSNPN and CDR2 SVGIG come from the germline V gene (reference sequence). The CDR3 runs 14 residues. V gave up 2 bases and J gave up 2 bases, with 10 bases separating them. In nucleotides, the CDR3 is TGTGCCTGGAGTACCGGGACGGGCAATCAGCCCCAGCATTTT. It specifies CAWSTGTGNQPQHF.

This clonotype turned up a few times. This chain joins TRBV20-1 and TRBJ2-7, with 11 bases that match TRBD1. Per germline, CDR1 DFQATT and CDR2 SNEGSKA (reference sequence). CDR3 length: 14 residues. V was clipped by 3 bases and J by 3 bases; unmatched bases: 4. CDR3 loop: CSARGTGGYYEQYF. The CDR3 nucleotides are TGCAGTGCTAGGGGGACAGGGGGATACTACGAGCAGTACTTC.

At least ten counts were recorded for this clonotype. V usage is TRBV27 and J usage is TRBJ1-2, with 7 bases matching TRBD1. The CDR3 totals 14 residues. Germline loops: CDR1 MNHEY, CDR2 SMNVEV (reference sequence). V lost 4 bases to trimming and J lost 4 bases; unmatched junction nucleotides: 6. The CDR3 nucleotides read TGTGCCAGCAGTTCGTCCACAGGGGCCTATGGCTACACCTTC. Protein product: CASSSSTGAYGYTF.

This clonotype was counted at least ten times. This chain links TRBV27 with TRBJ1-1, with D tentatively TRBD1 (6 bases). V was pared by 2 bases and J by 4 bases, with 11 bases between. The CDR3 sequence is 14 residues long. CDR1 is MNHEY and CDR2 is SMNVEV in the germline V gene (reference sequence). The CDR3 DNA sequence: TGTGCCAGCAGTTTAGCCAGGGGTGGCACTGAAGCTTTCTTT. Its translation: CASSLARGGTEAFF.

This clonotype has only one observation. This chain links TRBV19 with TRBJ1-5; unclear D gene. The CDR3 consists of 17 residues. Between the trimmed V and J ends, which lost 5 bases and 3 bases, there was a span of 20 bases. In germline, CDR1 is LNHDA, CDR2 SQIVND (reference sequence). CDR3 protein: CASSPPGVWGSNQPQHF. The CDR3 nucleotides are TGTGCCAGTAGTCCACCGGGCGTTTGGGGTTCCAATCAGCCCCAGCATTTT.

This clonotype has at least ten counts. The chain couples TRBV20-1 to TRBJ2-1, with 16 bases aligning to TRBD2. Germline V gene sequence: CDR1 DFQATT, CDR2 SNEGSKA (reference sequence). The CDR3 spans 16 residues. The trim removed 5 bases at V and 6 bases at J, leaving 7 bases unmatched. In nucleotides, the CDR3 is TGCAGTGCTTTTCAGGGGACTAGCGGGAGGGGCAATGAGCAGTTCTTC. This encodes CSAFQGTSGRGNEQFF.

This clonotype was seen ten or more times. This chain joins TRBV6-1 and TRBJ2-2; 10 positions agree with TRBD2. There are 16 residues in the CDR3. V trimming: 8 bases; J trimming: 7 bases; junction bases outside the gene matches: 13. Germline V lookup: CDR1 MNHNS, CDR2 SASEGT. The CDR3 sequence: CASVGRLAGVIGELFF. CDR3 nucleotide sequence: TGTGCCAGCGTGGGGAGGCTAGCGGGAGTAATCGGGGAGCTGTTTTTT.

This clonotype was detected ten times or more. The chain links TRBV29-1 to TRBJ1-1; D is unclear. This CDR3 comprises 11 residues. Germline V CDR1 and CDR2: SQVTM, ANQGSEA. Trimming shortened V by 2 bases and J by 1 base, and 2 bases separated the two germline ends. DNA for the CDR3: TGCAGCGTTGAAAAGAACACTGAAGCTTTCTTT. It translates to CSVEKNTEAFF. Supplemented by reference TRBV29-1 and TRBJ1-1, the full variable domain reads SAVISQKPSRDICQRGTSLTIQCQVDSQVTMMFWYRQQPGQSLTLIATANQGSEATYESGFVIDKFPISRPNLTFSTLTVSNMSPEDSSIYLCSVEKNTEAFFGQGTRLTVV.

The CDR3 bases are TGTGCCAGCCGACCGGGACTAGCGGGAGGTTGGACAGATACGCAGTATTTT. Translating gives CASRPGLAGGWTDTQYF. The V and J genes are TRBV7-2 and TRBJ2-3, with 15 bases identical to TRBD2. The CDR3 length is 17 residues. V lost 8 bases and J lost 3; bases outside the gene matches: 9. In germline, CDR1 is SGHTA, CDR2 FQGNSA.

CDR3 nucleotide sequence: TGCAGTGCTAGGGAACTAGCGGGAGTTTCGGATGAGCAGTTCTTC. This codes for CSARELAGVSDEQFF. The rearrangement uses TRBV20-1 and TRBJ2-1; 11 bases fit TRBD2. The trim removed 3 bases at V and 8 bases at J, leaving 9 bases unmatched. The length of the CDR3 is 15 residues. Germline V gives CDR1 DFQATT, CDR2 SNEGSKA (reference sequence).

At least ten counts were recorded for this clonotype. The chain couples TRBV28 to TRBJ1-1, with a tentative D call TRBD1 (5 bases). The CDR3 loop spans 15 amino acids. Germline loops: CDR1 MDHEN, CDR2 SYDVKM. Trimming pared 2 bases from V and 1 base from J, leaving 11 bases between. CDR3 sequence: CASSLPLTGNTEAFF. The CDR3, as DNA: TGTGCCAGCAGTTTACCCCTAACAGGGAACACTGAAGCTTTCTTT.